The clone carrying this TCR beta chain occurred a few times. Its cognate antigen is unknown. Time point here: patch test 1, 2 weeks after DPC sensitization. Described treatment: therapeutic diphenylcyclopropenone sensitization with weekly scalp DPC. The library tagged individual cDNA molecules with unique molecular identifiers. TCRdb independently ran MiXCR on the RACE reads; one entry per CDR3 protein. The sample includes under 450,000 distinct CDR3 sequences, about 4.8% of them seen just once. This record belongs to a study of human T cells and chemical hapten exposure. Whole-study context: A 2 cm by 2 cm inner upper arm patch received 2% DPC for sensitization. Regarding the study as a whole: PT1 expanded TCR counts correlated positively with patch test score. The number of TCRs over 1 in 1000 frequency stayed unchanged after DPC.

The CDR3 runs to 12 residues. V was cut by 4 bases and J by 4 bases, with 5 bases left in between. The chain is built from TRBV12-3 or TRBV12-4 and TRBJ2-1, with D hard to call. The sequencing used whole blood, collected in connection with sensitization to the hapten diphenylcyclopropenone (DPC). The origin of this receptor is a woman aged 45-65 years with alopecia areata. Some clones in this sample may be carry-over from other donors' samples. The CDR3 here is CASSYGYNEQFF. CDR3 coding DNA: TGTGCCAGCAGTTACGGATACAATGAGCAGTTCTTC.